This TCR beta chain was sequenced in a study of T cell responses to AZD1222 COVID-19 vaccine. Study findings and constraints: At 160-218 and 743-854, vaccine-associated CD4 TCRs were dominant, and they spanned spike.

With regard to this clone: Its antigen is not identified.

Germline V gene sequence: CDR1 SGHNT, CDR2 YYREEE (reference sequence). Trimming removed 3 bases from V and 0 bases from J, with 10 bases in between. The CDR3 is 14 residues long. The method was immunoSEQ multiplex PCR; TCRdb's version includes in-frame clones alone and lacks a portion of them. The data contain more than 95,000 clones, 75% to 90% of them singletons. The J gene is TRBJ2-7, the V gene TRBV5-4, with D maybe TRBD2 (6 bases). Source: peripheral blood, taken 28 days after the second AZD1222 dose. The sequence was obtained from an adult who received the AZD1222 COVID-19 vaccine. The CDR3 coding sequence is TGTGCCAGCAGCTCCCGGGACTTCTCCTACGAGCAGTACTTC. Residues: CASSSRDFSYEQYF.